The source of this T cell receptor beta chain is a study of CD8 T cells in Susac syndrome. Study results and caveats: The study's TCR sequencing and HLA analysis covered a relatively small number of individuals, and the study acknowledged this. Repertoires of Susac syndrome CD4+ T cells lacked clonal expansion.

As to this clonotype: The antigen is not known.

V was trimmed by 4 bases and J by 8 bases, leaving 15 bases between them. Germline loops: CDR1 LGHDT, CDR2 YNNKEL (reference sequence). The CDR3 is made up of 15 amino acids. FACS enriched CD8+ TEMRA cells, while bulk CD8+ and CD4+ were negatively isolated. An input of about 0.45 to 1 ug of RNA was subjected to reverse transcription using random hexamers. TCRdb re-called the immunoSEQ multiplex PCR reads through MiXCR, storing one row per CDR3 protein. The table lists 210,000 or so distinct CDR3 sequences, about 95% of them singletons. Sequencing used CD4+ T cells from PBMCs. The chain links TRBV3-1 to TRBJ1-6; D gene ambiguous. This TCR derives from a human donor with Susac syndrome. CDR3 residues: CASSPDTPWDSPLHF. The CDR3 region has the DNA TGTGCCAGCAGCCCCGACACTCCCTGGGATTCACCCCTCCACTTT.